The 20 T cell receptor beta chains below were found in one sample sequenced in a study of shared clonotypes between healthy human individuals. Terminally differentiated effector memory CD45RA+ cells were excluded from the naive CD8 cells, which were CD45RO-negative and positively selected for CCR7. Sequencing was performed with immunoSEQ multiplex PCR; in TCRdb, only in-frame clones are kept and a portion is missing. The data show about 2 million clones, with approximately 94% seen just once and more than 0.9% held by the top ten. What was sequenced was naive CD8+ T cells sorted from blood. These TCRs come from a young man in good health.

The chain employs TRBV7-9 and TRBJ2-3; 8 nucleotides line up with TRBD1. Trimming took 5 bases from V and 4 from J; bases not matched to a gene: 5. Germline V gene lookup returns CDR1 SEHNR and CDR2 FQNEAQ (reference sequence). The CDR3 spans 14 residues. The CDR3 DNA sequence: TGTGCCAGCAGCCCGCCGACAGGGGCAGATACGCAGTATTTT. Translating it yields CASSPPTGADTQYF.

V gene TRBV11-2 combines with J gene TRBJ1-1; TRBD1 is a possible D gene (6 bases). V lost 5 bases and J lost 7, with 17 bases in between. This CDR3 has 14 residues. The germline CDR1 and CDR2 sequences are SGHAT and FQNNGV. The CDR3 region has the DNA TGTGCCAGCAGCGCTCACAGGGAAAGGAATGAAGCTTTCTTT. It translates to CASSAHRERNEAFF. The full variable domain, with the rest looked up from reference TRBV11-2 and TRBJ1-1, is EAGVAQSPRYKIIEKRQSVAFWCNPISGHATLYWYQQILGQGPKLLIQFQNNGVVDDSQLPKDRFSAERLKGVDSTLKIQPAKLEDSAVYLCASSAHRERNEAFFGQGTRLTVV.

This chain joins TRBV7-2 and TRBJ1-6; D gene uncertain. The CDR3 is made up of 12 amino acids. The germline V and J ends were trimmed by 3 bases and 6 bases, with 3 bases remaining between them. Germline V gene data show CDR1 as SGHTA and CDR2 as FQGNSA. CDR3 sequence: CASSFSNSPLHF. The CDR3 DNA follows: TGTGCCAGCAGCTTTAGTAATTCACCCCTCCACTTT.

The chain recombines TRBV6-1 with TRBJ2-7, with TRBD1 matching 8 bases. This CDR3 has 13 amino acids. In germline, CDR1 is MNHNS, CDR2 SASEGT. V was clipped by 4 bases and J by 3 bases; unmatched bases: 2. The CDR3 here is CASSVDRDYEQYF. CDR3 nucleotides: TGTGCCAGCAGTGTGGACAGGGACTACGAGCAGTACTTC.

The rearrangement joins TRBV4-1 to TRBJ2-7; D is possibly TRBD1 (5 bases). Trimming removed 0 bases at V and 2 bases at J, with 14 bases between. Germline CDR1 reads MGHRA; CDR2 reads YSYEKL. This CDR3 region has 16 residues. DNA for the CDR3: TGCGCCAGCAGCCAAGAAAATACAGGCCTAGCCTACGAGCAGTACTTC. Translating gives CASSQENTGLAYEQYF.

CDR3 sequence (DNA): TGTGCCAGCAGCGGTGAGAGGGTTAACACCGGGGAGCTGTTTTTT. Its protein product is CASSGERVNTGELFF. The V call is TRBV7-9, the J call TRBJ2-2; TRBD2 is a possible D gene (5 bases). The CDR3 is made up of 15 amino acids. CDR1 is SEHNR and CDR2 is FQNEAQ in the germline V gene (reference sequence). V dropped 5 bases and J dropped 2 bases, with 12 bases sitting between them.

The chain recombines TRBV11-2 with TRBJ1-1; D remains ambiguous. Trimming removed 4 bases at V and 0 bases at J, with 12 bases between. CDR3 length equals 15 residues. Germline V gene lookup returns CDR1 SGHAT and CDR2 FQNNGV. In nucleotides, the CDR3 is TGTGCCAGCAGCTATGGGGTCCTCATGAACACTGAAGCTTTCTTT. It is translated as CASSYGVLMNTEAFF.

As regards this clone: Different DNA sequences within this sample yield the same CDR3. The genes are TRBV4-3 and TRBJ2-1; 8 bases map to TRBD2. J gave up 4 bases and V 0 bases, and 5 bases lay outside the gene matches. Per the germline V gene, CDR1 is LGHNA and CDR2 is YSLEER. The length of the CDR3 is 16 residues. The CDR3 loop is CASSQDQGLAYNEQFF. In DNA form, the CDR3 reads TGCGCCAGCAGCCAAGATCAAGGACTAGCTTACAATGAGCAGTTCTTC.

The rearrangement links TRBV25-1 to TRBJ2-2; D uncertain. This CDR3 is 12 amino acids long. Germline V gene sequence: CDR1 MGHDK, CDR2 SYGVNS. Deletions cut 4 bases from V and 7 bases from J, with 7 bases between. Written as DNA, the CDR3 is TGTGCCAGCAGTGTAACGGGCGGGGAGCTGTTTTTT. Its protein product is CASSVTGGELFF. The full variable domain, in which reference TRBV25-1 and TRBJ2-2 provide the parts outside the CDR3, is EADIYQTPRYLVIGTGKKITLECSQTMGHDKMYWYQQDPGMELHLIHYSYGVNSTEKGDLSSESTVSRIRTEHFPLTLESARPSHTSQYLCASSVTGGELFFGEGSRLTVL.

A single count supports this clone. The genes are TRBV4-2 and TRBJ2-1, with D possibly TRBD2 on 5 matching bases. This CDR3 has 16 residues. Deletions cut 0 bases from V and 7 bases from J, with 16 bases between. From germline, CDR1 is LGHNA and CDR2 YNFKEQ. This CDR3 reads CASSQDFGLPSNEQFF. The CDR3 DNA reads as TGTGCCAGCAGCCAAGATTTCGGACTCCCATCGAATGAGCAGTTCTTC.

The chain recombines TRBV27 with TRBJ1-4, with a weak D call TRBD1 (6 bases). The CDR3 spans 15 residues. Trimming left V 8 bases short and J 7 bases short, with 20 bases between. CDR1 and CDR2 from the germline V gene are MNHEY and SMNVEV (reference sequence). DNA of the CDR3: TGTGCCAGCGCCCCACAAGGGGGGAAGGGTGAAAAACTGTTTTTT. This codes for CASAPQGGKGEKLFF.

The table lists this clone with a count of one. The rearrangement links TRBV10-1 to TRBJ2-6; 11 bases agree with TRBD1. This CDR3 has 18 amino acids. Per the germline V gene, CDR1 is WNHNN and CDR2 is SYGVQD (reference sequence). V gave up 4 bases and J gave up 1 base; unmatched junction bases: 6. CDR3 sequence: CASSAWTGGRSGANVLTF. For the CDR3, the DNA is TGCGCCAGCAGTGCCTGGACAGGGGGCAGATCTGGGGCCAACGTCCTGACTTTC.

This sequence joins TRBV2 and TRBJ1-1; tentative D call: TRBD1 (6 bases). The CDR3 is 17 amino acids. V was clipped by 6 bases and J by 0 bases, with 20 bases between them. From germline, CDR1 is SNHLY and CDR2 FYNNEI. The CDR3 DNA reads as TGTGCCAGCAGCCACGGGGGGGGCGCCTACATGAACACTGAAGCTTTCTTT. Its translation is CASSHGGGAYMNTEAFF. Based on the CDR3 plus reference TRBV2 and TRBJ1-1, the full variable domain is EPEVTQTPSHQVTQMGQEVILRCVPISNHLYFYWYRQILGQKVEFLVSFYNNEISEKSEIFDDQFSVERPDGSNFTLKIRSTKLEDSAMYFCASSHGGGAYMNTEAFFGQGTRLTVV.

This rearrangement joins TRBV7-9 to TRBJ2-3, with D tentatively TRBD1 or TRBD2 (5 bases each). Trimming stripped 7 bases from V and 2 bases from J, with 16 bases between. This CDR3 is built from 15 residues. Germline V gives CDR1 SEHNR, CDR2 FQNEAQ (reference sequence). CDR3 sequence reads: CASIPRGAVTDTQYF. The CDR3 region has the DNA TGTGCCAGCATCCCAAGAGGGGCGGTCACAGATACGCAGTATTTT.

The gene calls are TRBV4-1 and TRBJ2-3; D not certain. Germline assignment: CDR1 MGHRA and CDR2 YSYEKL. The CDR3 is made up of 16 amino acids. Deletions cut 3 bases from V and 0 bases from J, with 13 bases between. For the CDR3, the DNA is TGCGCCAGCAGCCAGGGCCGGACGGTCAGCACAGATACGCAGTATTTT. It specifies CASSQGRTVSTDTQYF.

This sequence joins TRBV4-3 and TRBJ2-1; possible D gene TRBD2, 5 bases. The CDR3 covers 16 residues. The germline V gene has CDR1 LGHNA and CDR2 YSLEER. Between the trimmed V and J ends, which lost 1 base and 7 bases, there was a span of 17 bases. CDR3 nucleotide sequence: TGCGCCAGCAGCCAAGGATTCCAGGTGGGCGGGAATGAGCAGTTCTTC. It yields the protein CASSQGFQVGGNEQFF.

The V call is TRBV6-6, the J call TRBJ2-3, with D possibly matching TRBD1 (5 bases). The CDR3 has 16 amino acids. Between the trimmed V and J ends, which lost 4 bases and 2 bases, there was a span of 16 bases. Germline V gives CDR1 MNHNY, CDR2 SVGAGI (reference sequence). The DNA for the CDR3 is TGTGCCAGCAGTTTAAAACAGGCCGCTTACACAGATACGCAGTATTTT. Amino acid sequence: CASSLKQAAYTDTQYF.

The chain carries TRBV6-5 and TRBJ2-5; TRBD1 might be the D (6 bases). V shed 5 bases and J shed 5 bases, with 9 bases lying between them. Germline lookup yields CDR1 MNHEY and CDR2 SVGAGI. The length of the CDR3 is 12 residues. This CDR3 is CASSLDSETQYF. The CDR3 DNA follows: TGTGCCAGCAGTCTGGACAGCGAGACCCAGTACTTC.

This chain connects TRBV7-2 to TRBJ2-7, with 7 bases identical to TRBD1. The V gene's germline CDR1 is SGHTA and CDR2 FQGNSA. V shed 3 bases and J 4 bases; nucleotides not matched to a gene: 12. This CDR3 is built from 16 residues. CDR3 DNA sequence: TGTGCCAGCAGCTTTCCCACTTCGACAGGGTCTTACGAGCAGTACTTC. It codes for CASSFPTSTGSYEQYF.

This clone was seen a single time. This rearrangement joins TRBV6-1 to TRBJ2-7, with no clear D. Germline V gene lookup returns CDR1 MNHNS and CDR2 SASEGT. The CDR3 totals 14 residues. V was cut by 5 bases and J by 0 bases, with 11 bases left in between. In DNA, the CDR3 is TGTGCCAGCAGTCCACGGTCCCTCTCCTACGAGCAGTACTTC. Encoded protein: CASSPRSLSYEQYF.